The clone carrying this T cell receptor (beta chain) was picked up a small number of times. TCRdb analysed the RT-PCR reads with MiXCR anew, one entry per CDR3 protein. The profile shows around 580,000 distinct CDR3 sequences, 14% of them singletons. The sample belongs to a study of response to subunit inactivated influenza vaccine. The CDR3 is made up of 13 amino acids. The germline V gene encodes CDR1 MNHEY and CDR2 SVGAGI. Between the trimmed V and J ends, which lost 2 bases and 10 bases, there was a span of 11 bases. This chain uses TRBV6-5 with TRBJ1-4, with no clear D. The clonotype was recovered from a man in his fifties who received an inactivated influenza vaccine. Material: PBMCs from blood, obtained roughly 12 days after vaccination. CDR3 DNA sequence: TGTGCCAGCAGTTACGGGGAGGGAGGAAAACTGTTTTTT. Amino acids: CASSYGEGGKLFF.